The 27 T cell receptor beta chains below were found in one sample sequenced in a study of Ad26.COV2.S vaccination and SARS-CoV-2 variants. Treatment reported: some 20 received Ad26.COV2.S at low or high dose, single or two shots; about five received placebo; per-sample allocation not given. Sampling happened 63 days after the first vaccine or placebo injection. TCRdb's table, derived via immunoSEQ multiplex PCR, lists solely in-frame clones and lacks some. This sample carries about 400,000 clones, 75% to 90% of them seen once, and the ten largest clones take over 1.5%. The sample in question was peripheral blood, obtained in a trial of Ad26.COV2.S vaccine versus placebo. The receptors were gathered from a person aged 18 to 65 who received the Ad26.COV2.S COVID-19 vaccine or a placebo.

This chain connects TRBV5-1 to TRBJ1-1; D is possibly TRBD1 (5 bases). V gave up 4 bases and J gave up 0 bases, with 16 bases separating them. This CDR3 is built from 16 residues. Germline assignment: CDR1 SGHRS and CDR2 YFSETQ. In nucleotides, the CDR3 is TGCGCCAGCAGCCCCGGGGCAGGGTCCATGAACACTGAAGCTTTCTTT. It translates to CASSPGAGSMNTEAFF.

CDR3 protein: CASSLGTKETQYF. The CDR3, as DNA: TGTGCCAGCAGCTTGGGGACTAAAGAGACCCAGTACTTC. The genes are TRBV5-4 and TRBJ2-5; D perhaps matches TRBD2 (6 bases). Germline CDR1 reads SGHNT; CDR2 reads YYREEE (reference sequence). This CDR3 contains 13 residues. Trimming stripped 0 bases from V and 3 bases from J, with 6 bases between.

This chain links TRBV2 with TRBJ1-2; TRBD1 agrees at 8 bases. Unmatched junction bases numbered 4, after V lost 4 bases and J lost 3 bases. The CDR3 runs 14 residues. CDR1 is SNHLY, CDR2 FYNNEI, per germline. This CDR3 reads CASSAQGGDYGYTF. The CDR3 DNA reads TGTGCCAGCAGTGCACAGGGGGGGGACTATGGCTACACCTTC.

V is TRBV5-4 and J is TRBJ1-2, with a weak D call TRBD1 (6 bases). CDR1 SGHNT and CDR2 YYREEE come from the germline V gene (reference sequence). The length of the CDR3 is 15 residues. V lost 4 bases and J lost 2, with 15 bases in between. The DNA of the CDR3 is TGTGCCAGCAGCACTCCGACAGGACCGAACTATGGCTACACCTTC. Amino acid sequence: CASSTPTGPNYGYTF.

The chain combines TRBV28 with TRBJ1-2; the D is unclear. The ends were cut back, 4 bases at V and 7 bases at J, with 10 bases in the middle. Germline CDR1 MDHEN, CDR2 SYDVKM. The CDR3 is made up of 12 amino acids. The DNA for the CDR3 is TGTGCCAGCAGTTCCTCCTTTCTTGGCTACACCTTC. Translating it yields CASSSSFLGYTF.

J is TRBJ2-1 and V is TRBV28; maybe TRBD2 (6 bases). Germline loops: CDR1 MDHEN, CDR2 SYDVKM. This CDR3 has 15 residues. Trimming left V 3 bases short and J 6 bases short, with 15 bases between. CDR3 amino acids: CASSLGGVWGNEQFF. CDR3 DNA sequence: TGTGCCAGCAGTTTGGGCGGGGTGTGGGGCAATGAGCAGTTCTTC.

The rearrangement joins TRBV2 to TRBJ1-6; D call uncertain. Germline CDR1 and CDR2: SNHLY and FYNNEI. Trimming removed 4 bases from V and 4 bases from J, with 5 bases in between. The CDR3 spans 13 residues. The CDR3 bases are TGTGCCAGCAGTGGGGAGTATAATTCACCCCTCCACTTT. Translating it yields CASSGEYNSPLHF.

This chain connects TRBV7-2 to TRBJ2-7; D is ambiguous. Trimming left V 0 bases short and J 0 bases short, with 9 bases between. Germline CDR1 and CDR2: SGHTA and FQGNSA. This CDR3 region has 15 residues. Written as DNA, the CDR3 is TGTGCCAGCAGCTTAGCTGCCCTCAGCTCCTACGAGCAGTACTTC. It specifies CASSLAALSSYEQYF. Filled out from reference TRBV7-2 and TRBJ2-7, the complete variable domain reads GAGVSQSPSNKVTEKGKDVELRCDPISGHTALYWYRQSLGQGLEFLIYFQGNSAPDKSGLPSDRFSAERTGGSVSTLTIQRTQQEDSAVYLCASSLAALSSYEQYFGPGTRLTVT.

V is TRBV6-2 or TRBV6-3 and J is TRBJ2-1; 8 bases match TRBD2. CDR1 is MNHEY, CDR2 SVGEGT, per germline. The CDR3 runs to 14 residues. V gave up 1 base and J gave up 8 bases; unmatched junction bases: 4. This CDR3 is CASSYLAGSDEQFF. The CDR3 DNA is TGTGCCAGCAGTTACTTAGCGGGAAGCGATGAGCAGTTCTTC.

This chain joins TRBV2 and TRBJ2-7; D remains ambiguous. The CDR3 is 11 residues long. Deletions cut 2 bases from V and 5 bases from J, with 4 bases between. Germline CDR1 reads SNHLY; CDR2 reads FYNNEI. This chain's CDR3 is CASSEWDEQYF. CDR3 coding DNA: TGTGCCAGCAGTGAATGGGACGAGCAGTACTTC.

The chain is built from TRBV7-9 and TRBJ2-1, with TRBD1 matching over 9 bases. The CDR3 sequence is 16 residues long. The V gene's germline CDR1 is SEHNR and CDR2 FQNEAQ (reference sequence). V lost 4 bases, J lost 6 bases, and 10 bases stayed unmatched. The CDR3 DNA reads as TGTGCCAGCAGCTATTCACCGGGACAGGGTGTCAATGAGCAGTTCTTC. This translates into CASSYSPGQGVNEQFF.

The chain employs TRBV10-2 and TRBJ1-2, with 8 bases identical to TRBD1. V gave up 6 bases and J gave up 5 bases; unmatched junction bases: 8. CDR3 size: 14 residues. Germline V gene data show CDR1 as WSHSY and CDR2 as SAAADI. The CDR3 region has the DNA TGCGCCAGCAGAACCGGGACAGGTCCTTATGGCTACACCTTC. Amino acids: CASRTGTGPYGYTF.

The chain is built from TRBV7-2 and TRBJ1-2; D uncertain. There are 14 residues in the CDR3. Trimming took off 5 bases at V and 6 bases at J, with 16 bases between the two ends. From germline, CDR1 is SGHTA and CDR2 FQGNSA. The CDR3 DNA is TGTGCCAGCAGCCGGTCCGCTACGCGGAATGGCTACACCTTC. It encodes CASSRSATRNGYTF.

The chain combines TRBV19 with TRBJ2-5; D is uncertain. The CDR3 sequence is 14 residues long. The germline gives CDR1 LNHDA, CDR2 SQIVND (reference sequence). V was cut by 6 bases and J by 2 bases, with 13 bases left in between. The CDR3 loop is CASSPGNPQETQYF. The CDR3 DNA sequence: TGTGCCAGTAGCCCAGGTAACCCACAAGAGACCCAGTACTTC. Filled out from reference TRBV19 and TRBJ2-5, the complete variable domain reads DGGITQSPKYLFRKEGQNVTLSCEQNLNHDAMYWYRQDPGQGLRLIYYSQIVNDFQKGDIAEGYSVSREKKESFPLTVTSAQKNPTAFYLCASSPGNPQETQYFGPGTRLLVL.

The CDR3 DNA sequence: TGTGCCAGCAGTTACAGGGTAGTACTGAACACTGAAGCTTTCTTT. Its protein is CASSYRVVLNTEAFF. The rearrangement joins TRBV6-6 to TRBJ1-1; D gene unclear. V was shortened by 2 bases and J by 0 bases, with 10 bases between the two germline ends. The CDR3 is made up of 15 amino acids. Germline CDR1 MNHNY, CDR2 SVGAGI (reference sequence).

The chain combines TRBV10-3 with TRBJ2-7, with TRBD1 matching 9 bases. Germline V CDR1 and CDR2: ENHRY, SYGVKD. Trimming took 5 bases from V and 5 from J; bases not matched to a gene: 13. This CDR3 spans 16 amino acids. In DNA, the CDR3 is TGTGCCATCAGTAGCACCGGGACAGGGTCCATCAACGAGCAGTACTTC. Translation gives CAISSTGTGSINEQYF.

This chain connects TRBV5-1 to TRBJ2-1, with 13 bases that match TRBD2. The J segment lost 0 bases and the V segment lost 4 bases, leaving 4 bases of the junction unmatched. CDR1 is SGHRS and CDR2 is YFSETQ in the germline V gene. The CDR3 has 17 amino acids. CDR3 sequence (DNA): TGCGCCAGCAGCCCTAGGACTAGCGGGAGCTCCTACAATGAGCAGTTCTTC. Amino acid sequence: CASSPRTSGSSYNEQFF.

This clone occurred a few times. The chain has TRBV6-5 and TRBJ1-6; 8 bases map to TRBD1. The CDR3 is 14 amino acids. The germline V gene has CDR1 MNHEY and CDR2 SVGAGI. V shed 11 bases, J shed 12 bases, and the junction held 15 bases outside the gene matches. CDR3: CACQDRAMSGPLHF. As DNA, the CDR3 is TGTGCCTGCCAGGACAGGGCCATGAGTGGACCCCTCCACTTT.

This chain connects TRBV28 to TRBJ1-1; D unclear. In germline, CDR1 is MDHEN, CDR2 SYDVKM. The CDR3 length is 11 residues. Between the trimmed V and J ends, which lost 5 bases and 2 bases, there was a span of 3 bases. This CDR3 reads CASSPNTEAFF. The CDR3, as DNA: TGTGCCAGCAGTCCTAACACTGAAGCTTTCTTT. The entire variable domain, with the rest obtained from reference TRBV28 and TRBJ1-1, is as follows: DVKVTQSSRYLVKRTGEKVFLECVQDMDHENMFWYRQDPGLGLRLIYFSYDVKMKEKGDIPEGYSVSREKKERFSLILESASTNQTSMYLCASSPNTEAFFGQGTRLTVV.

This sequence joins TRBV9 and TRBJ2-5; 7 positions match TRBD2. The V gene's germline CDR1 is SGDLS and CDR2 YYNGEE. After removal of 0 bases from V and 1 base from J, the junction contained 3 bases not matched to a gene. This CDR3 spans 15 amino acids. The CDR3 bases are TGTGCCAGCAGCGTAGGCGGGGGTATCCAAGAGACCCAGTACTTC. Residues: CASSVGGGIQETQYF.

J is TRBJ1-1 and V is TRBV30, with a weak D call TRBD1 (5 bases). V was cut by 2 bases and J by 4 bases, with 14 bases left in between. Per the germline V gene, CDR1 is GTSNPN and CDR2 is SVGIG (reference sequence). The CDR3 loop spans 14 amino acids. CDR3 nucleotides: TGTGCCTGGAGTCCACAGGCGGGAGGCACTGAAGCTTTCTTT. It translates to CAWSPQAGGTEAFF.

About this clone: Other DNA variants within this sample encode the same CDR3. V gene TRBV6-2 or TRBV6-3 combines with J gene TRBJ2-1; the match to TRBD2 covers 10 bases. The CDR3 has 14 residues. The germline V gene encodes CDR1 MNHEY and CDR2 SVGEGT. Unmatched junction bases numbered 5, after V lost 6 bases and J lost 6 bases. The CDR3 region is CASSWGTSANEQFF. The DNA for the CDR3 is TGTGCCAGCAGCTGGGGGACTAGCGCCAATGAGCAGTTCTTC.

In its sample, this clone was seen a few times. The chain joins TRBV6-5 to TRBJ2-2; TRBD1 is a possible D gene (5 bases). This CDR3 region has 13 residues. CDR1 is MNHEY, CDR2 SVGAGI, per germline. The germline V and J ends were trimmed by 7 bases and 3 bases, with 9 bases remaining between them. DNA for the CDR3: TGTGCCAGCACCCGACAGCACACCGGGGAGCTGTTTTTT. This translates into CASTRQHTGELFF.

The rearrangement uses TRBV13 and TRBJ2-7; D might be TRBD2 (6 bases). V lost 1 base and J lost 1, with 17 bases in between. The CDR3 extends over 17 amino acids. From germline, CDR1 is PRHDT and CDR2 FYEKMQ (reference sequence). CDR3 in DNA: TGTGCCAGCAGCTTAGAGGGCGAAAGGAGGGGATCCTACGAGCAGTACTTC. This sequence encodes CASSLEGERRGSYEQYF.

The rearrangement joins TRBV19 to TRBJ1-1; maybe TRBD1 (5 bases). V was cut by 8 bases and J by 4 bases, with 14 bases left in between. Germline assignment: CDR1 LNHDA and CDR2 SQIVND (reference sequence). The CDR3 contains 13 residues. CDR3 protein: CASRGATFTEAFF. The CDR3, as DNA: TGTGCCAGTCGCGGGGCGACATTCACTGAAGCTTTCTTT.

This chain uses TRBV4-2 with TRBJ2-1; no firm D call. Germline CDR1 and CDR2: LGHNA and YNFKEQ. V was clipped by 1 base and J by 3 bases, with 10 bases between them. The CDR3 consists of 15 residues. CDR3 coding DNA: TGTGCCAGCAGCCAAGGCGGCCCTTTCTACAATGAGCAGTTCTTC. The encoded protein is CASSQGGPFYNEQFF.

The chain links TRBV19 to TRBJ2-5, with a weak D call TRBD2 (5 bases). This CDR3 comprises 13 residues. Trimming left V 4 bases short and J 3 bases short, with 9 bases between. The germline V gene encodes CDR1 LNHDA and CDR2 SQIVND (reference sequence). For the CDR3, the DNA is TGTGCCAGTAGTAAGTGGGGAGAAGAGACCCAGTACTTC. Translating it yields CASSKWGEETQYF.